One and the same sample provided the 27 T cell receptor beta chains below, sequenced in a study of OX40 agonist ivuxolimab in advanced cancers. Using immunoSEQ multiplex PCR, the repertoire was profiled, and TCRdb retains in-frame clones only, with some absent. The sample yields around 80,000 clones, roughly 90% seen once. This specimen was CD4+ or CD8+ T cells sorted from blood, taken in a trial of the OX40 agonist ivuxolimab. These TCRs come from an adult with an advanced solid tumor such as melanoma, head and neck, liver or kidney cancer.

The J gene is TRBJ1-1, the V gene TRBV11-3; no definite D call. Germline loops: CDR1 SGHNT, CDR2 YENEEA. The CDR3 is 13 residues long. V was shortened by 3 bases and J by 1 base, with 6 bases between the two germline ends. CDR3 residues: CASSFGENTEAFF. CDR3 bases: TGTGCCAGCAGCTTTGGTGAGAACACTGAAGCTTTCTTT.

This clone occurred once. This chain joins TRBV21-1 and TRBJ1-6; TRBD1 is taken as the D call from the table, unchecked against the DNA. TRBV21-1 is shown as a pseudogene. The CDR3 has 16 residues. CDR3 in amino acids: CASRGTGGFDNSPLHF. The CDR3 DNA is TGTGCCAGCAGAGGGACAGGGGGCTTTGATAATTCACCCCTCCACTTT.

This chain joins TRBV11-2 and TRBJ2-5; weak D call: TRBD2 (6 bases). CDR1 is SGHAT, CDR2 FQNNGV, per germline. V lost 3 bases and J lost 5, with 7 bases in between. The CDR3 runs to 12 residues. Here the CDR3 reads CASSLEGETQYF. The CDR3, as DNA: TGTGCCAGCAGCTTGGAGGGCGAGACCCAGTACTTC.

V is TRBV18 and J is TRBJ1-2, with D unresolved. The CDR3 covers 14 residues. Germline V CDR1 and CDR2: KGHSH, LQKENI. V was pared by 0 bases and J by 7 bases, with 12 bases between. CDR3 coding DNA: TGTGCCAGCTCACCACCGCTTCCTTTGGGTGGCTACACCTTC. This codes for CASSPPLPLGGYTF.

This chain joins TRBV27 and TRBJ1-4; weak D call: TRBD1 (5 bases). Germline CDR1 is MNHEY and CDR2 is SMNVEV (reference sequence). V was shortened by 3 bases and J by 4 bases, with 18 bases between the two germline ends. The CDR3 has 17 residues. The CDR3 protein is CASSFLAVGGSNEKLFF. The CDR3 nucleotides read TGTGCCAGCAGTTTTCTAGCGGTGGGGGGGAGTAATGAAAAACTGTTTTTT.

The rearrangement links TRBV10-3 to TRBJ2-3, with 7 bases aligning to TRBD2. The CDR3 contains 15 residues. Germline V gene lookup returns CDR1 ENHRY and CDR2 SYGVKD. The J segment lost 2 bases and the V segment lost 2 bases, leaving 4 bases of the junction unmatched. The CDR3 sequence is CAISERGVTTDTQYF. The CDR3 bases are TGTGCCATCAGTGAGCGGGGGGTCACCACAGATACGCAGTATTTT.

The chain carries TRBV2 and TRBJ2-5; 8 bases fit TRBD1. The V segment lost 3 bases and the J segment 3 bases; nucleotides outside the gene matches: 3. The CDR3 length is 14 residues. Per germline, CDR1 SNHLY and CDR2 FYNNEI. Here the CDR3 reads CASSDGQGKETQYF. The CDR3 DNA follows: TGTGCCAGCAGTGACGGACAGGGAAAAGAGACCCAGTACTTC.

The chain carries TRBV5-4 and TRBJ2-5; TRBD1 matches 9 bases. CDR3 length equals 17 residues. V gave up 2 bases and J gave up 3 bases; unmatched junction bases: 11. CDR1 SGHNT and CDR2 YYREEE come from the germline V gene (reference sequence). This CDR3 is CASSFTGTGISKETQYF. Written as DNA, the CDR3 is TGTGCCAGCAGCTTCACCGGGACAGGGATCTCGAAAGAGACCCAGTACTTC.

This chain uses TRBV5-1 with TRBJ2-7, with 12 bases matching TRBD1. There are 20 residues in the CDR3. V gave up 1 base and J gave up 2 bases; unmatched junction bases: 16. CDR1 and CDR2 from the germline V gene are SGHRS and YFSETQ. CDR3 nucleotide sequence: TGCGCCAGCAGCTTGAGACCGAGCGCGGGCGGGACAGGGGGCCCCTACGAGCAGTACTTC. It codes for CASSLRPSAGGTGGPYEQYF.

This chain links TRBV6-1 with TRBJ1-2; D is unresolved. The CDR3 has 13 residues. Germline V gene lookup returns CDR1 MNHNS and CDR2 SASEGT. The CDR3 DNA sequence: TGTGCTCTCCAGCTATCGGGGAGTGGTGGCTACACCTTC. Translated: CALQLSGSGGYTF.

To note about this clone: The same CDR3 also results from other DNA sequences found in this sample. The chain combines TRBV6-5 with TRBJ1-1, with TRBD1 as a possible D gene (5 bases). Trimming took off 3 bases at V and 1 base at J, with 6 bases between the two ends. This CDR3 region has 13 residues. The germline V gene encodes CDR1 MNHEY and CDR2 SVGAGI. CDR3 bases: TGTGCCAGCAGTTATCAGGGGAACACTGAAGCTTTCTTT. This codes for CASSYQGNTEAFF.

The rearrangement links TRBV30 to TRBJ2-7; tentative D call: TRBD1 (6 bases). The V end was cut by 0 bases, the J end by 6 bases, with 15 bases between. CDR3 length equals 14 residues. Germline CDR1 GTSNPN, CDR2 SVGIG (reference sequence). As DNA, the CDR3 is TGTGCCTGGAGTGTATTGCTGGGGGCGGGCGAGCAGTACTTC. Translated, it gives CAWSVLLGAGEQYF.

This sequence joins TRBV18 and TRBJ2-7, with a weak D call TRBD2 (5 bases). This CDR3 has 16 amino acids. Per germline, CDR1 KGHSH and CDR2 LQKENI. Deletions cut 0 bases from V and 5 bases from J, with 17 bases between. This chain's CDR3 is CASSPPEFRGENEQYF. CDR3 in DNA: TGTGCCAGCTCACCACCGGAGTTTCGGGGTGAAAACGAGCAGTACTTC. Full variable domain (missing parts from reference TRBV18 and TRBJ2-7): NAGVMQNPRHLVRRRGQEARLRCSPMKGHSHVYWYRQLPEEGLKFMVYLQKENIIDESGMPKERFSAEFPKEGPSILRIQQVVRGDSAAYFCASSPPEFRGENEQYFGPGTRLTVT.

The chain couples TRBV19 to TRBJ1-2; D not resolved. This CDR3 contains 14 residues. The V gene lost 2 bases and the J gene lost 4 bases, with 11 bases spanning the gap. Germline CDR1 reads LNHDA; CDR2 reads SQIVND (reference sequence). This chain's CDR3 is CASSIQDGGYGYTF. The CDR3 coding sequence is TGTGCCAGTAGTATACAGGACGGAGGCTATGGCTACACCTTC.

The J gene is TRBJ2-3, the V gene TRBV5-6; 8 positions agree with TRBD1. Germline loops: CDR1 SGHDT, CDR2 YYEEEE. CDR3 length equals 15 residues. Germline trimming cut 0 bases from V and 3 bases from J; bases unmatched to any gene: 3. The DNA for the CDR3 is TGTGCCAGCAGCTTGGGACAGGGGCCTACAGATACGCAGTATTTT. It specifies CASSLGQGPTDTQYF.

The chain uses TRBV7-8 and TRBJ2-1; 10 bases align to TRBD2. The V segment lost 1 base and the J segment 5 bases; nucleotides outside the gene matches: 2. From germline, CDR1 is SGHVS and CDR2 FQNEAQ. The length of the CDR3 is 15 residues. The CDR3 sequence: CASSLGTSGNNEQFF. The CDR3 bases are TGTGCCAGCAGCTTAGGGACTAGCGGTAACAATGAGCAGTTCTTC. Complete variable domain (other parts from reference TRBV7-8 and TRBJ2-1): GAGVSQSPRYKVAKRGQDVALRCDPISGHVSLFWYQQALGQGPEFLTYFQNEAQLDKSGLPSDRFFAERPEGSVSTLKIQRTQQEDSAVYLCASSLGTSGNNEQFFGPGTRLTVL.

The J gene is TRBJ1-5, the V gene TRBV5-4; 8 nucleotides match TRBD1. The germline V gene has CDR1 SGHNT and CDR2 YYREEE (reference sequence). The CDR3 covers 16 residues. Losses at the gene ends were 4 bases for V and 2 bases for J; bases not matched to a gene: 8. The DNA for the CDR3 is TGTGCCAGCAGCGCCCGAGGGACAGGAGGCAATCAGCCCCAGCATTTT. It encodes CASSARGTGGNQPQHF.

The CDR3 sequence: CASSLGAQGNTEAFF. CDR3 DNA: TGTGCCAGCAGCTTAGGCGCACAGGGTAACACTGAAGCTTTCTTT. The V gene is TRBV11-3, the J gene TRBJ1-1; tentative D call: TRBD1 (6 bases). V shed 1 base and J shed 2 bases, with 11 bases lying between them. The CDR3 extends over 15 amino acids. Germline lookup yields CDR1 SGHNT and CDR2 YENEEA. Full variable domain (missing parts from reference TRBV11-3 and TRBJ1-1): EAGVVQSPRYKIIEKKQPVAFWCNPISGHNTLYWYLQNLGQGPELLIRYENEEAVDDSQLPKDRFSAERLKGVDSTLKIQPAELGDSAVYLCASSLGAQGNTEAFFGQGTRLTVV.

This clone was found once. This sequence joins TRBV4-1 and TRBJ2-3; 9 bases are shared with TRBD2. The CDR3 length is 18 residues. Germline CDR1 MGHRA, CDR2 YSYEKL. Losses at the gene ends were 1 base for V and 4 bases for J; bases not matched to a gene: 12. The CDR3 nucleotides read TGCGCCAGCAGCCAAGGGCGGGGGGGCTATCTAGCGGCAGATACGCAGTATTTT. Translated: CASSQGRGGYLAADTQYF.

V usage is TRBV5-1 and J usage is TRBJ2-5; a possible D gene is TRBD2 (6 bases). V was pared by 1 base and J by 3 bases, with 10 bases between. CDR1 is SGHRS, CDR2 YFSETQ, per germline. The CDR3 contains 14 residues. The DNA for the CDR3 is TGCGCCAGCAGCTTGATTAGCGGCGAAGAGACCCAGTACTTC. This encodes CASSLISGEETQYF.

This clone was counted once. This chain joins TRBV30 and TRBJ2-5; D is undetermined. The V end lost 0 bases, the J end lost 3 bases, and 5 bases lay between the germline ends. This CDR3 is built from 12 residues. Germline CDR1 reads GTSNPN; CDR2 reads SVGIG (reference sequence). CDR3 coding DNA: TGTGCCTGGAGTGTGGTAGAAGAGACCCAGTACTTC. Translated: CAWSVVEETQYF. The full variable domain, with the rest looked up from reference TRBV30 and TRBJ2-5, is SQTIHQWPATLVQPVGSPLSLECTVEGTSNPNLYWYRQAAGRGLQLLFYSVGIGQISSEVPQNLSASRPQDRQFILSSKKLLLSDSGFYLCAWSVVEETQYFGPGTRLLVL.

Here the CDR3 DNA reads TGTGCCAGCAGTGTAGACGGATACCCGAACACCGGGGAGCTGTTTTTT. Translation: CASSVDGYPNTGELFF. The rearrangement links TRBV6-4 to TRBJ2-2; no firm D call. Germline CDR1 is MRHNA and CDR2 is SNTAGT. V gave up 4 bases and J gave up 0 bases, with 12 bases separating them. CDR3 length: 16 amino acids.

The chain combines TRBV6-6 with TRBJ1-5; D perhaps matches TRBD1 (6 bases). The germline V and J ends were trimmed by 2 bases and 4 bases, with 12 bases remaining between them. The germline gives CDR1 MNHNY, CDR2 SVGAGI (reference sequence). The CDR3 totals 15 residues. The CDR3 loop is CASSYPPQGNQPQHF. CDR3 DNA: TGTGCCAGCAGTTACCCCCCCCAGGGGAATCAGCCCCAGCATTTT.

The rearrangement uses TRBV4-1 and TRBJ2-5, with 11 bases identical to TRBD1. Unmatched junction bases numbered 5, after V lost 1 base and J lost 4 bases. The CDR3 sequence is 16 residues long. Germline CDR1 MGHRA, CDR2 YSYEKL. This CDR3 reads CASSQGTGGIGETQYF. The CDR3 DNA is TGCGCCAGCAGCCAAGGGACAGGGGGCATCGGAGAGACCCAGTACTTC.

The count of this clone is one. The chain combines TRBV2 with TRBJ2-5, with D possibly matching TRBD2 (5 bases). Trimming removed 8 bases at V and 4 bases at J, with 17 bases between. The CDR3 loop spans 14 amino acids. CDR1 is SNHLY and CDR2 is FYNNEI in the germline V gene. In nucleotides, the CDR3 is TGTGCCAGCCTCGCCACGCTAGCACTAGAGACCCAGTACTTC. Amino acid sequence: CASLATLALETQYF.

The table lists this clone with a count of one. The J gene is TRBJ2-7, the V gene TRBV5-6; no clear D gene. The CDR3 runs to 12 residues. Trimming cost V 1 base and J 5 bases, with 7 bases left between them. Per the germline V gene, CDR1 is SGHDT and CDR2 is YYEEEE. This CDR3 is CASSLRRDEQYF. The CDR3 bases are TGTGCCAGCAGCTTGAGAAGGGACGAGCAGTACTTC.

As DNA, the CDR3 is TGTGCCAGCAGTTTATCCTCGATTTTGATGGGACTAGCGGGAGTTCAAGAGACCCAGTACTTC. Amino acids: CASSLSSILMGLAGVQETQYF. The chain employs TRBV27 and TRBJ2-5; 14 bases align to TRBD2. The germline gives CDR1 MNHEY, CDR2 SMNVEV (reference sequence). V shed 0 bases and J 2 bases; nucleotides not matched to a gene: 14. The CDR3 is 21 amino acids.